The 24 T cell receptor beta chains reported below all come from one sample, sequenced in a study of T cell repertoires in cytomegalovirus infection. TCRdb re-derived calls from the reads in MiXCR, one entry per CDR3 protein. The table includes fewer than 200,000 distinct CDR3 sequences, roughly 21% detected once. These TCRs are of unknown antigen specificity. The sample consisted of CD8+ T cells from cultured PBMCs, taken from culture after CMV antigen stimulation. The receptor set was obtained from a human donor in good health (CMV status not recorded). Some clones in this sample may be carry-over from other donors' samples.

This clonotype was counted a few times. The chain links TRBV7-8 to TRBJ2-5; TRBD2 matches 8 bases. V was pared by 5 bases and J by 3 bases, with 8 bases of the junction left unmatched. Germline assignment: CDR1 SGHVS and CDR2 FQNEAQ. This CDR3 contains 15 residues. The DNA for the CDR3 is TGTGCCAGCAGCCCGACACTAGCGGATAAAGAGACCCAGTACTTC. It translates to CASSPTLADKETQYF.

The V gene is TRBV12-3 or TRBV12-4, the J gene TRBJ2-3; D call uncertain. This CDR3 contains 12 residues. V was clipped by 3 bases and J by 4 bases, with 5 bases between them. The CDR3 bases are TGTGCCAGCAGTTTCACCCCAGATACGCAGTATTTT. As protein: CASSFTPDTQYF.

The CDR3 here is CASSQSRQLGNTIYF. In nucleotides, the CDR3 is TGTGCCAGCAGCCAGAGCCGACAACTTGGAAACACCATATATTTT. V gene TRBV7-8 combines with J gene TRBJ1-3, with D uncertain. The CDR3 sequence is 15 residues long. CDR1 is SGHVS, CDR2 FQNEAQ, per germline. Trimming left V 5 bases short and J 3 bases short, with 14 bases between.

The rearrangement joins TRBV7-2 to TRBJ2-7; TRBD2 might be the D (5 bases). The germline V and J ends were trimmed by 5 bases and 0 bases, with 11 bases remaining between them. Germline V gene lookup returns CDR1 SGHTA and CDR2 FQGNSA. CDR3 length: 14 residues. The CDR3: CASSLYGDSYEQYF. The CDR3 nucleotides are TGTGCCAGCAGCCTCTACGGGGACTCCTACGAGCAGTACTTC.

V usage is TRBV6-5 and J usage is TRBJ2-5; maybe TRBD2 (7 bases). Germline assignment: CDR1 MNHEY and CDR2 SVGAGI. V gave up 2 bases and J gave up 5 bases, with 15 bases separating them. The length of the CDR3 is 15 residues. The CDR3 nucleotides are TGTGCCAGCAGTTACGGGGGGGGGGCGCGCGAGACCCAGTACTTC. Its protein product is CASSYGGGARETQYF.

This clonotype was seen only a few times. Written as DNA, the CDR3 is TGTGCCAGCAGCCCAGGGACGCTTCAGCCCCAGCATTTT. Encoded protein: CASSPGTLQPQHF. The rearrangement joins TRBV7-9 to TRBJ1-5, with D possibly TRBD1 on 5 matching bases. Trimming took off 5 bases at V and 6 bases at J, with 11 bases between the two ends. The V gene's germline CDR1 is SEHNR and CDR2 FQNEAQ (reference sequence). The CDR3 consists of 13 residues.

This clonotype showed up just a few times. This chain connects TRBV27 to TRBJ1-2; D gene unclear. The CDR3 length is 13 residues. CDR1 MNHEY and CDR2 SMNVEV come from the germline V gene (reference sequence). The ends were cut back, 10 bases at V and 6 bases at J, with 18 bases in the middle. CDR3 residues: CATRRRTLDGYTF. The CDR3 DNA reads TGTGCCACTCGGCGACGTACCCTCGATGGCTACACCTTC.

V usage is TRBV6-5 and J usage is TRBJ2-4, with a possible D match to TRBD2 (5 bases). Trimming shortened V by 5 bases and J by 11 bases, and 10 bases separated the two germline ends. Germline CDR1 MNHEY, CDR2 SVGAGI. The CDR3 totals 11 residues. CDR3 residues: CASSHRDVQYF. Written as DNA, the CDR3 is TGTGCCAGCAGTCATCGGGATGTTCAGTACTTC.

The chain is built from TRBV7-2 and TRBJ2-1, with TRBD1 matching over 8 bases. The CDR3 runs 12 residues. J gave up 9 bases and V 7 bases, and 5 bases lay outside the gene matches. The V gene's germline CDR1 is SGHTA and CDR2 FQGNSA. CDR3 in amino acids: CASTLGQVEQFF. The DNA for the CDR3 is TGTGCCAGCACCTTGGGACAGGTTGAGCAGTTCTTC.

This clonotype appeared a few times. This chain's CDR3 is CASSERETGGDNEQFF. The CDR3 bases are TGTGCCAGCAGCGAGAGGGAGACAGGGGGTGATAATGAGCAGTTCTTC. The chain carries TRBV28 and TRBJ2-1, with 9 bases aligning to TRBD1. With V trimmed by 6 bases and J by 7 bases, 13 bases remained unmatched. This CDR3 is built from 16 residues. Germline values: CDR1 MDHEN, CDR2 SYDVKM. Combining the CDR3 with reference TRBV28 and TRBJ2-1 gives the whole variable domain DVKVTQSSRYLVKRTGEKVFLECVQDMDHENMFWYRQDPGLGLRLIYFSYDVKMKEKGDIPEGYSVSREKKERFSLILESASTNQTSMYLCASSERETGGDNEQFFGPGTRLTVL.

The chain employs TRBV12-3 or TRBV12-4 and TRBJ1-5; D uncertain. CDR3 length: 14 residues. V was clipped by 4 bases and J by 4 bases, with 11 bases between them. CDR3 in DNA: TGTGCCAGCAGTTCGCAAGGGATAAATCAGCCCCAGCATTTT. This gives the protein CASSSQGINQPQHF.

The J gene is TRBJ1-1, the V gene TRBV7-2; 7 nucleotides match TRBD1. The ends lost 2 bases at V and 0 bases at J; junction bases unmatched: 9. This CDR3 has 17 amino acids. Germline CDR1 reads SGHTA; CDR2 reads FQGNSA. CDR3 protein: CASSLWGSTGMNTEAFF. The CDR3 region has the DNA TGTGCCAGCAGCTTATGGGGTTCGACAGGGATGAACACTGAAGCTTTCTTT.

The rearrangement joins TRBV6-2 or TRBV6-3 to TRBJ2-7; the D is unclear. The germline V gene encodes CDR1 MNHEY and CDR2 SVGEGT. This CDR3 has 16 amino acids. The germline V and J ends were trimmed by 6 bases and 2 bases, with 20 bases remaining between them. CDR3 coding DNA: TGTGCCAGCAGCTCATATCCGGAAGGGCGGACCTACGAGCAGTACTTC. Translation gives CASSSYPEGRTYEQYF.

The V call is TRBV7-2, the J call TRBJ1-6, with D tentatively TRBD1 (5 bases). Deletions cut 1 base from V and 9 bases from J, with 16 bases between. Germline CDR1 SGHTA, CDR2 FQGNSA. This CDR3 spans 16 amino acids. The CDR3 is CASSLVVPVGGSPLHF. The CDR3 DNA sequence: TGTGCCAGCAGCTTAGTAGTCCCCGTGGGGGGTTCACCCCTCCACTTT.

This clonotype was counted many times. The V gene is TRBV7-2, the J gene TRBJ1-1, with D unclear. V shed 3 bases and J shed 1 base, with 15 bases lying between them. The CDR3 sequence is 16 residues long. Looked up from germline, CDR1 is SGHTA and CDR2 is FQGNSA. CDR3 sequence (DNA): TGTGCCAGCAGCTTGCGGAGGATGGAGAAGAACACTGAAGCTTTCTTT. It translates to CASSLRRMEKNTEAFF.

In its sample, this clonotype was seen a few times. The rearrangement uses TRBV11-2 and TRBJ2-3, with unresolved D. Germline V gives CDR1 SGHAT, CDR2 FQNNGV. The V and J ends lost 2 bases and 4 bases respectively, with 19 bases between them. This CDR3 has 17 residues. CDR3 sequence: CASSLRVTTDEADTQYF. DNA of the CDR3: TGTGCCAGCAGCTTACGTGTGACGACGGATGAGGCAGATACGCAGTATTTT.

V usage is TRBV7-8 and J usage is TRBJ2-7, with 8 bases matching TRBD1. The trim removed 5 bases at V and 2 bases at J, leaving 8 bases unmatched. Germline V gene lookup returns CDR1 SGHVS and CDR2 FQNEAQ. This CDR3 has 15 amino acids. DNA of the CDR3: TGTGCCAGCAGCCCACGGACAGGGAAAACCTACGAGCAGTACTTC. It codes for CASSPRTGKTYEQYF.

This rearrangement joins TRBV28 to TRBJ1-4, with 10 bases matching TRBD1. The germline V gene has CDR1 MDHEN and CDR2 SYDVKM. The CDR3 is 16 residues long. V lost 4 bases and J lost 6; bases outside the gene matches: 8. CDR3 residues: CASSSIIDRGHEKLFF. CDR3 bases: TGTGCCAGCAGTTCAATTATTGACAGGGGGCATGAAAAACTGTTTTTT.

This clonotype was detected only a few times. This chain joins TRBV19 and TRBJ1-1, with D tentatively TRBD1 (5 bases). Trimming removed 4 bases from V and 3 bases from J, with 12 bases in between. The CDR3 is 14 residues long. Germline V gives CDR1 LNHDA, CDR2 SQIVND (reference sequence). CDR3 sequence (DNA): TGTGCCAGTAGTACCAGGGTTGTGGACACTGAAGCTTTCTTT. Its translation is CASSTRVVDTEAFF.

This chain connects TRBV19 to TRBJ2-5, with D possibly being TRBD1 (5 bases). V lost 2 bases to trimming and J lost 1 base, with 8 bases between them. This CDR3 contains 14 residues. Germline loops: CDR1 LNHDA, CDR2 SQIVND (reference sequence). CDR3 DNA: TGTGCCAGTAGTATATTCGACAGCCAAGAGACCCAGTACTTC. Its translation: CASSIFDSQETQYF.

This chain joins TRBV6-2 or TRBV6-3 and TRBJ1-5; D unclear. This CDR3 comprises 14 residues. The V end lost 2 bases, the J end lost 5 bases, and 10 bases lay between the germline ends. Germline V gives CDR1 MNHEY, CDR2 SVGEGT. DNA for the CDR3: TGTGCCAGCAGTTACGCACGGTTGGATCAGCCCCAGCATTTT. Its translation is CASSYARLDQPQHF.

This clonotype turned up a few times. The chain employs TRBV29-1 and TRBJ2-1, with 7 bases identical to TRBD2. J gave up 3 bases and V 8 bases, and 10 bases lay outside the gene matches. This CDR3 spans 14 amino acids. Germline CDR1 and CDR2: SQVTM and ANQGSEA. CDR3 loop: CSLRRGEVYNEQFF. CDR3 nucleotides: TGCAGCCTACGACGGGGGGAGGTCTACAATGAGCAGTTCTTC.

This clonotype has just a few counts. The chain employs TRBV7-2 and TRBJ2-1; TRBD2 aligns across 14 bases. The ends lost 6 bases at V and 7 bases at J; junction bases unmatched: 8. Germline CDR1 is SGHTA and CDR2 is FQGNSA. This CDR3 comprises 16 residues. This CDR3 reads CASRPTSGGAWNEQFF. In DNA, the CDR3 is TGTGCCAGCAGACCGACTAGCGGGGGGGCCTGGAATGAGCAGTTCTTC.

The chain uses TRBV6-5 and TRBJ2-5; 9 bases match TRBD2. J lost 5 bases, V lost 3 bases, and 16 bases had no gene match. This CDR3 is built from 18 residues. CDR1 and CDR2 from the germline V gene are MNHEY and SVGAGI. CDR3 residues: CASSYSPPLAGAKETQYF. The DNA for the CDR3 is TGTGCCAGCAGTTATTCTCCCCCCTTAGCGGGGGCCAAGGAGACCCAGTACTTC.